This is a list of T cell receptor beta chains from one sample in a study of T cell responses to AZD1222 COVID-19 vaccine. This table comes from immunoSEQ multiplex PCR, and its TCRdb copy is limited to in-frame clones, with some not included. Among about 170,000 clones listed, roughly 92% were seen once. This specimen consisted of peripheral blood, obtained on day 0 of AZD1222 vaccination. Receptors were obtained from an adult in good health. Each CDR3 is given with its conserved first and last residue. D genes are given only for firm matches. Part of the rows lack a size; the others show once, few, many or a class for expanded clones.

TRBJ2-6 - - TRBV5-6 TGTGCCAGCAGCTTTTCAGGGAGTGGGGCCAACGTCCTGACTTTC CASSFSGSGANVLTF
TRBJ1-6 TRBD1 - TRBV6-5 TGTGCCAGCAGTTACGGGACAGGTGGTTCACCCCTCCACTTT CASSYGTGGSPLHF
TRBJ1-3 - - TRBV9 TGTGCCAGCAGCGCCGGCCCCCTCCCCCCCTCTGGAAACACCATATATTTT CASSAGPLPPSGNTIYF
TRBJ1-6 - - TRBV5-6 TGTGCCAGCAGCGGGAAGGGGGTCGGTAATTCACCCCTCCACTTT CASSGKGVGNSPLHF
TRBJ2-2 - - TRBV3-1/TRBV3-2 TGTGCCAGCAGCCAAGTCGGCAGGGCAGGCGCCGGGGAGCTGTTTTTT CASSQVGRAGAGELFF
TRBJ2-5 - - TRBV7-9 TGTGCCAGCACCTCCCGGGGCCGGCAAGAGACCCAGTACTTC CASTSRGRQETQYF
TRBJ2-1 TRBD2 - TRBV9 TGTGCCAGCAGTGGGACTAGCGGGGCACTACACAATGAGCAGTTCTTC CASSGTSGALHNEQFF
TRBJ1-5 - once TRBV30 TGTGCCTGGAGTTGGGGTGAGAATCAGCCCCAGCATTTT CAWSWGENQPQHF
TRBJ1-2 - few TRBV11-2 TGTGCCAGCAGCTTTCTAGGGCTCGGCTACACCTTC CASSFLGLGYTF
TRBJ2-7 TRBD2 - TRBV30 TGTGCCTGGAGTGTACGGTTGGGTAGCGGGAGATCCGAGCAGTACTTC CAWSVRLGSGRSEQYF
TRBJ2-2 - - TRBV6-5 TGTGCCAGCAAACTCGCCGGCGGGGAGCTGTTTTTT CASKLAGGELFF
TRBJ1-1 - - TRBV4-2 TGTGCCAGCAGCCAAGTAACGGAGAACACTGAAGCTTTCTTT CASSQVTENTEAFF
TRBJ2-7 - once TRBV7-9 TGTGCCAGCAGTCGAGAGCTAGCGCGGAACGAGCAGTACTTC CASSRELARNEQYF
TRBJ1-2 - - TRBV7-2 TGTGCCAGCAGCCCCTTTTACCCGGGCTATGGCTACACCTTC CASSPFYPGYGYTF
TRBJ2-6 TRBD2 once TRBV13 TGTGCCAGCAGCCCCCCGGGACTAGGGGCCAACGTCCTGACTTTC CASSPPGLGANVLTF
TRBJ1-4 - - TRBV5-1 TGCGCCAGCAGCTTGGCATTCGGCGGGGAAAAACTGTTTTTT CASSLAFGGEKLFF
TRBJ2-7 - - TRBV2 TGTGCCAGCAGAAAGTTGGCGGCGGACGAGCAGTACTTC CASRKLAADEQYF
TRBJ1-1 TRBD1 - TRBV5-1 TGCGCCAGCAGCTTGCTACAGGGGGCGAGGGAGAACACTGAAGCTTTCTTT CASSLLQGARENTEAFF
TRBJ1-5 - - TRBV30 TGTGCCTGGAGTGGCGTAAATCAGCCCCAGCATTTT CAWSGVNQPQHF
TRBJ1-6 TRBD1 - TRBV13 TGTGCCAGCACTTCTTGGACAGGGGAGAATTCACCCCTCCACTTT CASTSWTGENSPLHF
TRBJ2-7 TRBD1 - TRBV14 TGTGCCAGCAGCCTGACAGGGTTCGGAAGCGAGCAGTACTTC CASSLTGFGSEQYF
TRBJ1-2 - - TRBV27 TGTGCCAGCAGTCTGACCTTAAACTATGGCTACACCTTC CASSLTLNYGYTF
TRBJ2-3 TRBD2 - TRBV7-2 TGTGCCAGCAGCGAACTAGCGGGGGCTGGGGATACGCAGTATTTT CASSELAGAGDTQYF
TRBJ1-2 - - TRBV7-2 TGTGCCAGCAGCTCGACAGCCTCTAACTATGGCTACACCTTC CASSSTASNYGYTF
TRBJ1-1 TRBD1 - TRBV6-2/TRBV6-3 TGTGCCAGCAGCTTGGGGACAGTCAGAGCTTTCTTT CASSLGTVRAFF
TRBJ2-5 - - TRBV5-1 TGCGCCAGCAGCTTCGGTCAGGGTCGGTTAGAGACCCAGTACTTC CASSFGQGRLETQYF
TRBJ2-4 TRBD1 - TRBV6-1 TGTGCCAGCAGTGTTCGGACAGGGCTAGCCAAAAACATTCAGTACTTC CASSVRTGLAKNIQYF
TRBJ2-5 - - TRBV5-1 TGCGCCAGCAGCGGATCAGGGTATTCGGAGACCCAGTACTTC CASSGSGYSETQYF
TRBJ2-7 - - TRBV5-1 TGCGCCAGCAGCTTGGTGCCAGATCCTGGATACGAGCAGTACTTC CASSLVPDPGYEQYF
TRBJ2-2 - - TRBV11-2 TGTGCCAGCAGCTTAGGCAGGGTCGGCGGGGAGCTGTTTTTT CASSLGRVGGELFF
TRBJ1-1 - - TRBV25-1 TGTGCCAGCAGTGAATTGAGGTGGGGCACTGAAGCTTTCTTT CASSELRWGTEAFF
TRBJ1-2 TRBD1 - TRBV25-1 TGTGCCAGCAGTGAAGACAGGGCCTATGGCTACACCTTC CASSEDRAYGYTF
TRBJ1-1 - - TRBV6-5 TGTGCCAGCAGTTCCCTGACACCGAACACTGAAGCTTTCTTT CASSSLTPNTEAFF
TRBJ1-5 - - TRBV28 TGTGCCAGCAGGTCCAGGACCAATCAGCCCCAGCATTTT CASRSRTNQPQHF
TRBJ1-2 - - TRBV19 TGTGCCAGTAGTTACAGGGTGGATTCTGGCTACACCTTC CASSYRVDSGYTF
TRBJ1-1 TRBD1 - TRBV19 TGTGCCAGTAGAAGACAGGGTGGTACTGAAGCTTTCTTT CASRRQGGTEAFF
TRBJ1-2 - - TRBV19 TGTGCCAGTACCCGGGGACGGGAGGCTGGCTACACCTTC CASTRGREAGYTF
TRBJ1-1 - - TRBV7-2 TGTGCCAGCAGCGCACAGGGTTATCTCATGAACACTGAAGCTTTCTTT CASSAQGYLMNTEAFF
TRBJ1-5 - - TRBV19 TGTGCCAGTAGTATGTCCGTGGGTCAGCCCCAGCATTTT CASSMSVGQPQHF
TRBJ2-7 TRBD2 - TRBV3-1/TRBV3-2 TGTGCCAGCAGCCAAGGCTATAGCGGGAAAGGGTACGAGCAGTACTTC CASSQGYSGKGYEQYF
TRBJ1-6 TRBD1 - TRBV19 TGTGCCAGTAGGGACAGGGCCAATTCACCCCTCCACTTT CASRDRANSPLHF
TRBJ2-1 - - TRBV6-5 TGTGCCAGCAGGACGGACGGATCCTACAATGAGCAGTTCTTC CASRTDGSYNEQFF
TRBJ2-7 - - TRBV19 TGTGCCAGTATCCCGCCTGATAACGGCTACGAGCAGTACTTC CASIPPDNGYEQYF